The 32 T cell receptor beta chains below come from one sample, sequenced in a study of OX40 agonist ivuxolimab in advanced cancers. Assay: immunoSEQ multiplex PCR; the TCRdb copy retains only in-frame clones and omits some. The repertoire holds some 90,000 clones, with 70% to 90% as singletons. The material was CD4+ or CD8+ T cells sorted from blood, obtained in a trial of the OX40 agonist ivuxolimab. The receptors derive from an adult with an advanced solid tumor such as melanoma, head and neck, liver or kidney cancer.

The chain combines TRBV28 with TRBJ2-5; 7 bases map to TRBD1. Germline V gene data show CDR1 as MDHEN and CDR2 as SYDVKM. With V trimmed by 1 base and J by 4 bases, 9 bases remained unmatched. The CDR3 runs to 16 residues. The CDR3 DNA sequence: TGTGCCAGCAGTTTATTAGGGGCAGGGGGTATAGAGACCCAGTACTTC. This gives the protein CASSLLGAGGIETQYF.

V usage is TRBV30 and J usage is TRBJ1-4; the D gene is possibly TRBD1 (6 bases). CDR1 and CDR2 (germline): GTSNPN, SVGIG (reference sequence). V was shortened by 3 bases and J by 10 bases, with 21 bases between the two germline ends. CDR3 size: 15 residues. The DNA of the CDR3 is TGTGCCTGGAGCTTCGGACAGTCGACGGATCGAAAACTGTTTTTT. As protein: CAWSFGQSTDRKLFF. Full variable domain (rest looked up from reference TRBV30 and TRBJ1-4): SQTIHQWPATLVQPVGSPLSLECTVEGTSNPNLYWYRQAAGRGLQLLFYSVGIGQISSEVPQNLSASRPQDRQFILSSKKLLLSDSGFYLCAWSFGQSTDRKLFFGSGTQLSVL.

The chain carries TRBV5-8 and TRBJ2-5; TRBD2 matches at 11 bases. CDR1 SGHTS and CDR2 YDEGEE come from the germline V gene. The V and J ends lost 4 bases and 9 bases, in that order; junction bases with no gene match: 11. The CDR3 extends over 15 amino acids. The CDR3 reads CASSPGTSGRGAQYF. CDR3 in DNA: TGTGCCAGCAGCCCTGGGACTAGCGGTAGGGGAGCCCAGTACTTC.

The chain uses TRBV7-2 and TRBJ2-1; the match to TRBD2 covers 7 bases. The germline CDR1 and CDR2 sequences are SGHTA and FQGNSA. J gave up 9 bases and V 5 bases, and 7 bases lay outside the gene matches. The CDR3 runs to 13 residues. CDR3 nucleotides: TGTGCCAGCAGCGCACGACTAGCTGGTGAGCAGTTCTTC. Its protein is CASSARLAGEQFF.

V and J are TRBV19 and TRBJ2-3; D remains ambiguous. V was cut by 7 bases and J by 9 bases, with 14 bases left in between. CDR1 and CDR2 (germline): LNHDA, SQIVND (reference sequence). CDR3 length: 12 residues. CDR3 coding DNA: TGTGCCAGTACACTGGACGGCAGAACGCAGTATTTT. Translating it yields CASTLDGRTQYF.

The chain uses TRBV25-1 and TRBJ2-5, with D possibly being TRBD2 (9 bases). CDR1 and CDR2 from the germline V gene are MGHDK and SYGVNS. The V and J ends lost 3 bases and 5 bases respectively, with 25 bases between them. This CDR3 spans 18 amino acids. DNA for the CDR3: TGTGCCAGCAGTGAGCCCGGACAGGGTTTAGCGGGAGTGGAGACCCAGTACTTC. Translation gives CASSEPGQGLAGVETQYF.

Of note for this clone: A junction boundary mismatches the germline segment, possibly from a read error. This chain uses TRBV2 with TRBJ1-4; D is uncertain. Germline values: CDR1 SNHLY, CDR2 FYNNEI. This CDR3 comprises 14 residues. The DNA for the CDR3 is TGTGCCACCAGTGTAGGAGTTGGTAATGAAAAACTGTTTTTT. Translating gives CATSVGVGNEKLFF. The complete variable domain, with remaining parts taken from reference TRBV2 and TRBJ1-4, reads EPEVTQTPSHQVTQMGQEVILRCVPISNHLYFYWYRQILGQKVEFLVSFYNNEISEKSEIFDDQFSVERPDGSNFTLKIRSTKLEDSAMYFCATSVGVGNEKLFFGSGTQLSVL.

The genes are TRBV7-9 and TRBJ1-1, with D uncertain. The CDR3 runs to 16 residues. The ends were cut back, 1 base at V and 6 bases at J, with 18 bases in the middle. Germline V CDR1 and CDR2: SEHNR, FQNEAQ (reference sequence). The CDR3 DNA reads as TGTGCCAGCAGCTTAGGCCCCGCTAGGCAGGCGGCTGAAGCTTTCTTT. Translated: CASSLGPARQAAEAFF. The full variable domain, in which reference TRBV7-9 and TRBJ1-1 provide the parts outside the CDR3, is DTGVSQNPRHKITKRGQNVTFRCDPISEHNRLYWYRQTLGQGPEFLTYFQNEAQLEKSRLLSDRFSAERPKGSFSTLEIQRTEQGDSAMYLCASSLGPARQAAEAFFGQGTRLTVV.

About this clone itself: This specimen includes other DNA sequences encoding the same CDR3. The gene calls are TRBV5-1 and TRBJ2-5, with TRBD1 matching over 7 bases. The V gene end was trimmed by 6 bases and the J gene end by 4 bases; junction bases not matched to a gene: 3. Germline lookup yields CDR1 SGHRS and CDR2 YFSETQ. The length of the CDR3 is 12 residues. The CDR3: CASTGTVETQYF. In nucleotides, the CDR3 is TGCGCCAGCACCGGGACAGTAGAGACCCAGTACTTC.

This rearrangement joins TRBV7-2 to TRBJ1-5; the D is unclear. Trimming stripped 3 bases from V and 1 base from J, with 10 bases between. Germline V gene data show CDR1 as SGHTA and CDR2 as FQGNSA. This CDR3 comprises 15 residues. The CDR3 spells CASSFPPTSNQPQHF. The CDR3 DNA reads TGTGCCAGCAGCTTTCCCCCCACGAGCAATCAGCCCCAGCATTTT.

This clone was counted between two and nine times. V gene TRBV6-5 combines with J gene TRBJ2-7, with D maybe TRBD1 (5 bases). The CDR3 runs to 14 residues. Per germline, CDR1 MNHEY and CDR2 SVGAGI. V was cut by 8 bases and J by 2 bases, with 16 bases left in between. Here the CDR3 DNA reads TGTGCCAGCGCGACACGACAGCACACCTACGAGCAGTACTTC. Encoded protein: CASATRQHTYEQYF.

This clone was observed once. The chain employs TRBV28 and TRBJ1-3; no clear D gene. CDR3 size: 14 residues. Per the germline V gene, CDR1 is MDHEN and CDR2 is SYDVKM. V dropped 6 bases and J dropped 0 bases, with 9 bases sitting between them. As DNA, the CDR3 is TGTGCCAGCAGGAGTACAAACTCTGGAAACACCATATATTTT. Protein: CASRSTNSGNTIYF. Variable domain in full (rest from reference TRBV28 and TRBJ1-3): DVKVTQSSRYLVKRTGEKVFLECVQDMDHENMFWYRQDPGLGLRLIYFSYDVKMKEKGDIPEGYSVSREKKERFSLILESASTNQTSMYLCASRSTNSGNTIYFGEGSWLTVV.

The rearrangement uses TRBV9 and TRBJ2-4; D is unclear. V gave up 4 bases and J gave up 5 bases, with 19 bases separating them. Germline V gene data show CDR1 as SGDLS and CDR2 as YYNGEE. The CDR3 has 16 residues. Written as DNA, the CDR3 is TGTGCCAGCAGCCTAAGTATGGGGAAAGGGCAAAACATTCAGTACTTC. As protein: CASSLSMGKGQNIQYF.

The chain has TRBV9 and TRBJ1-5, with a possible D match to TRBD1 (6 bases). CDR3 length equals 16 residues. Germline values: CDR1 SGDLS, CDR2 YYNGEE. V lost 3 bases to trimming and J lost 1 base, with 14 bases between them. The CDR3 DNA is TGTGCCAGCAGCGCAGGACAGACCCTCAGCAATCAGCCCCAGCATTTT. It is translated as CASSAGQTLSNQPQHF.

The chain's CDR3 is CASSSLSFLGEAFF. The CDR3 DNA reads as TGTGCCAGCAGCTCCCTTAGCTTTTTGGGTGAAGCTTTCTTT. The rearrangement links TRBV7-9 to TRBJ1-1; D call uncertain. Trimming stripped 4 bases from V and 7 bases from J, with 16 bases between. This CDR3 is 14 amino acids long. Germline CDR1 reads SEHNR; CDR2 reads FQNEAQ (reference sequence).

This clone was counted only a few times. The chain uses TRBV21-1 and TRBJ1-1. TRBV21-1 is listed as a pseudogene. This CDR3 spans 15 amino acids. CDR3 region: CASSKRGTQNTEAFF. The CDR3 DNA is TGTGCCAGCAGCAAACGGGGGACACAGAACACTGAAGCTTTCTTT.

V and J are TRBV5-4 and TRBJ2-2; weak D call: TRBD1 (7 bases). CDR3 length equals 15 residues. In germline, CDR1 is SGHNT, CDR2 YYREEE (reference sequence). V was clipped by 4 bases and J by 4 bases, with 14 bases between them. In DNA, the CDR3 is TGTGCCAGCAGCATCGACAGGGACTTCACCGGGGAGCTGTTTTTT. It yields the protein CASSIDRDFTGELFF.

This chain joins TRBV5-1 and TRBJ2-1, with 7 bases that match TRBD2. This CDR3 is built from 15 residues. After removal of 7 bases from V and 3 bases from J, the junction contained 10 bases not matched to a gene. Germline loops: CDR1 SGHRS, CDR2 YFSETQ. The CDR3 protein is CASFVSGGGYNEQFF. The CDR3, as DNA: TGCGCCAGCTTCGTCTCGGGAGGAGGCTACAATGAGCAGTTCTTC.

The V gene is TRBV10-3, the J gene TRBJ2-5; 7 bases are shared with TRBD1. Germline V lookup: CDR1 ENHRY, CDR2 SYGVKD. There are 13 residues in the CDR3. Germline trimming cut 5 bases from V and 4 bases from J; bases unmatched to any gene: 4. CDR3 in DNA: TGTGCCATCAGTTCTAGGGGGCCAGAGACCCAGTACTTC. This encodes CAISSRGPETQYF.

The chain links TRBV6-5 to TRBJ1-3; 7 bases map to TRBD1. The CDR3 contains 14 residues. The germline V gene has CDR1 MNHEY and CDR2 SVGAGI. With 6 bases clipped from V and 3 bases from J, the junction kept 5 bases outside the gene matches. The CDR3, as DNA: TGTGCCAGCAGAAACAGGGGATTTGGAAACACCATATATTTT. Protein: CASRNRGFGNTIYF.

This sequence joins TRBV5-1 and TRBJ2-1, with 10 bases identical to TRBD2. Germline trimming cut 4 bases from V and 6 bases from J; bases unmatched to any gene: 10. There are 16 residues in the CDR3. Germline-derived CDR1 and CDR2 are SGHRS and YFSETQ. The CDR3 coding sequence is TGCGCCAGCAGCCAACAGGGCAGGACTAGCGGCAATGAGCAGTTCTTC. This sequence encodes CASSQQGRTSGNEQFF. The variable domain in full, completed from reference TRBV5-1 and TRBJ2-1, reads KAGVTQTPRYLIKTRGQQVTLSCSPISGHRSVSWYQQTPGQGLQFLFEYFSETQRNKGNFPGRFSGRQFSNSRSEMNVSTLELGDSALYLCASSQQGRTSGNEQFFGPGTRLTVL.

This sequence joins TRBV7-2 and TRBJ2-2; D gene ambiguous. In germline, CDR1 is SGHTA, CDR2 FQGNSA. Trimming pared 4 bases from V and 4 bases from J, leaving 13 bases between. This CDR3 region has 15 residues. This CDR3 reads CASSSAVYGTGELFF. CDR3 sequence (DNA): TGTGCCAGCAGCTCGGCAGTCTATGGCACCGGGGAGCTGTTTTTT.

This chain links TRBV11-3 with TRBJ2-3, with D hard to call. The CDR3 length is 12 residues. Germline CDR1 and CDR2: SGHNT and YENEEA. V was clipped by 5 bases and J by 0 bases, with 3 bases between them. DNA for the CDR3: TGTGCCAGCAGCCAGAGCACAGATACGCAGTATTTT. Its protein product is CASSQSTDTQYF.

The V call is TRBV5-4, the J call TRBJ2-3, with 11 positions matching TRBD1. The CDR3 covers 16 residues. Germline loops: CDR1 SGHNT, CDR2 YYREEE (reference sequence). Trimming took 4 bases from V and 4 from J; bases not matched to a gene: 8. The CDR3 sequence: CASSLSQGQGADTQYF. CDR3 DNA: TGTGCCAGCAGCCTGTCCCAGGGACAGGGGGCAGATACGCAGTATTTT.

The chain carries TRBV7-9 and TRBJ2-3; 10 bases fit TRBD2. In germline, CDR1 is SEHNR, CDR2 FQNEAQ (reference sequence). This CDR3 contains 15 residues. The ends lost 2 bases at V and 5 bases at J; junction bases unmatched: 4. The chain's CDR3 is CASSLLAGVLDTQYF. CDR3 coding DNA: TGTGCCAGCAGCTTACTAGCGGGAGTTTTAGATACGCAGTATTTT.

The V and J genes are TRBV19 and TRBJ2-7; 9 bases match TRBD1. The CDR3 spans 13 residues. Trimming at V came to 10 bases and at J to 2 bases, leaving 6 bases not matched to a gene. The germline gives CDR1 LNHDA, CDR2 SQIVND (reference sequence). As DNA, the CDR3 is TGTGCCACGGGACAGGGCCGGGCCTACGAGCAGTACTTC. Its protein is CATGQGRAYEQYF.

The CDR3 DNA follows: TGTGCCAGCAGCTTTTCTCTCAGGGGGCTGGGCTATGGCTACACCTTC. Its translation: CASSFSLRGLGYGYTF. This chain links TRBV7-8 with TRBJ1-2, with 8 bases aligning to TRBD1. After removal of 3 bases from V and 4 bases from J, the junction contained 10 bases not matched to a gene. The CDR3 has 16 amino acids. Germline V CDR1 and CDR2: SGHVS, FQNEAQ.

The V gene is TRBV5-6, the J gene TRBJ2-3; 12 nucleotides match TRBD2. Germline values: CDR1 SGHDT, CDR2 YYEEEE. The CDR3 covers 19 residues. The V segment lost 1 base and the J segment 5 bases; nucleotides outside the gene matches: 14. In DNA form, the CDR3 reads TGTGCCAGCAGCTTGCTAGGTCGGGGCCCGGGACTAGCGGGAGATACGCAGTATTTT. It specifies CASSLLGRGPGLAGDTQYF.

CDR3 loop: CASSILGGEGGNEQFF. As DNA, the CDR3 is TGTGCCAGTAGTATCTTAGGGGGAGAAGGTGGGAATGAGCAGTTCTTC. This chain uses TRBV19 with TRBJ2-1, with a weak D call TRBD1 (6 bases). The CDR3 is made up of 16 amino acids. The V and J ends lost 3 bases and 7 bases respectively, with 19 bases between them. Germline V gives CDR1 LNHDA, CDR2 SQIVND (reference sequence).

The chain joins TRBV5-1 to TRBJ2-2; D call uncertain. The CDR3 runs to 15 residues. Germline V lookup: CDR1 SGHRS, CDR2 YFSETQ. With 0 bases removed from V and 1 base from J, the gap between germline ends came to 7 bases. Here the CDR3 reads CASSLDTGNTGELFF. CDR3 DNA: TGCGCCAGCAGCTTGGATACGGGGAACACCGGGGAGCTGTTTTTT.

V is TRBV18 and J is TRBJ1-3; TRBD1 aligns across 7 bases. The trim removed 6 bases at V and 0 bases at J, leaving 8 bases unmatched. The CDR3 is 16 amino acids. Germline-derived CDR1 and CDR2 are KGHSH and LQKENI. The CDR3 DNA sequence: TGTGCCAGCTCGTCCGGACAGGTCAGCTCTGGAAACACCATATATTTT. It encodes CASSSGQVSSGNTIYF.

Only one count was recorded for this clone. This sequence joins TRBV5-6 and TRBJ2-7; 10 bases match TRBD1. In germline, CDR1 is SGHDT, CDR2 YYEEEE. V dropped 0 bases and J dropped 5; count of bases not matched to a gene: 8. The CDR3 consists of 16 residues. CDR3 in DNA: TGTGCCAGCAGCTTGGGAACCGGGACAGGGGTCCACGAGCAGTACTTC. It specifies CASSLGTGTGVHEQYF. Based on the CDR3 plus reference TRBV5-6 and TRBJ2-7, the full variable domain is DAGVTQSPTHLIKTRGQQVTLRCSPKSGHDTVSWYQQALGQGPQFIFQYYEEEERQRGNFPDRFSGHQFPNYSSELNVNALLLGDSALYLCASSLGTGTGVHEQYFGPGTRLTVT.